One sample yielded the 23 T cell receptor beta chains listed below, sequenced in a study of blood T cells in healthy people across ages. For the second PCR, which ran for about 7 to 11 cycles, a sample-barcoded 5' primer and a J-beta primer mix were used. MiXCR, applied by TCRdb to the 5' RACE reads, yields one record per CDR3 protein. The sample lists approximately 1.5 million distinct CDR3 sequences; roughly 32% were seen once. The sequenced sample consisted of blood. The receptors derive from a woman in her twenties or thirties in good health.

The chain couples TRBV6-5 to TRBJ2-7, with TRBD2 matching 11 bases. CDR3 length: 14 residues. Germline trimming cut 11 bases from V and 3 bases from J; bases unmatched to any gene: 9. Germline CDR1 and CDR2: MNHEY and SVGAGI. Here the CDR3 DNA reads TGTGCCGGGCTTCTAGCGGGGGGTGTCTACGAGCAGTACTTC. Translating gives CAGLLAGGVYEQYF.

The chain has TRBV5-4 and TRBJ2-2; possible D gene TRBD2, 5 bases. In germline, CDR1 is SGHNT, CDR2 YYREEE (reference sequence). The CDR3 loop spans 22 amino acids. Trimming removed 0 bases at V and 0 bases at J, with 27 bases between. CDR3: CASSLVFSPGLVKPSNTGELFF. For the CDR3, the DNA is TGTGCCAGCAGCTTGGTGTTTTCTCCAGGACTCGTTAAGCCCTCGAACACCGGGGAGCTGTTTTTT. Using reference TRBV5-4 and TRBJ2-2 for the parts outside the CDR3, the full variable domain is ETGVTQSPTHLIKTRGQQVTLRCSSQSGHNTVSWYQQALGQGPQFIFQYYREEENGRGNFPPRFSGLQFPNYSSELNVNALELDDSALYLCASSLVFSPGLVKPSNTGELFFGEGSRLTVL.

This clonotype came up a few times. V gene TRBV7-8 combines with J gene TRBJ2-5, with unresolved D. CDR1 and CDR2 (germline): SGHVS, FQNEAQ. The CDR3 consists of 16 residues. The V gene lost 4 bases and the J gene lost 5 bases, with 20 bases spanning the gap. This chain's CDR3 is CASSSIPVDLEETQYF. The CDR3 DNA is TGTGCCAGCAGCTCCATACCGGTAGATCTCGAGGAGACCCAGTACTTC. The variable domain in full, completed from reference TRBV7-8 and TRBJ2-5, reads GAGVSQSPRYKVAKRGQDVALRCDPISGHVSLFWYQQALGQGPEFLTYFQNEAQLDKSGLPSDRFFAERPEGSVSTLKIQRTQQEDSAVYLCASSSIPVDLEETQYFGPGTRLLVL.

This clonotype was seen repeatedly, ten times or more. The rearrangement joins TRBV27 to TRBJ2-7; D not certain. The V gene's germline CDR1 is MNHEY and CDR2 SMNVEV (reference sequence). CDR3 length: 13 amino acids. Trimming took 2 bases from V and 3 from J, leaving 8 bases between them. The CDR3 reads CASSLGAVYEQYF. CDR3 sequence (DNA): TGTGCCAGCAGTTTAGGCGCGGTCTACGAGCAGTACTTC.

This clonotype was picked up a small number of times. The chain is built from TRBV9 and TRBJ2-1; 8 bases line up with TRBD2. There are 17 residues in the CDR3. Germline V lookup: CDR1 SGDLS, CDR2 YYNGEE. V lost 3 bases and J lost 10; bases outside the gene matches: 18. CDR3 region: CASSGVFSAGGLGEQFF. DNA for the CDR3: TGTGCCAGCAGCGGGGTATTTAGTGCGGGGGGACTTGGAGAGCAGTTCTTC.

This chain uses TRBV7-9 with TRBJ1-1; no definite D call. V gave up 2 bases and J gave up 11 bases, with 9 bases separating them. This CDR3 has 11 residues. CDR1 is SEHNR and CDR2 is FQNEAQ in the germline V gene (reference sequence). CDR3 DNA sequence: TGTGCCAGCAGCTTATCCCTTCGGGCTTTCTTT. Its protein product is CASSLSLRAFF.

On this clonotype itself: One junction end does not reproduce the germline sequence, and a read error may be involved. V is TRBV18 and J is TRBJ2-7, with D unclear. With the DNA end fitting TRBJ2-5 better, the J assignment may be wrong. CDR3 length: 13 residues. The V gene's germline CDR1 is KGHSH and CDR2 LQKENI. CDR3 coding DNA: TGTGCCAACTCACGCCACAGTGGGGAGACCCAGTACTTC. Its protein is CANSRHSGETQYF.

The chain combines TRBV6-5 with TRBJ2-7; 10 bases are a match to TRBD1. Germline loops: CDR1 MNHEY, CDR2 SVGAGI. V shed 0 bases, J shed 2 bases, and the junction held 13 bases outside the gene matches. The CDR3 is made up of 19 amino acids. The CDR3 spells CASSYSLGFAGTGAYEQYF. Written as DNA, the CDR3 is TGTGCCAGCAGTTACTCATTAGGATTCGCCGGGACAGGGGCCTACGAGCAGTACTTC.

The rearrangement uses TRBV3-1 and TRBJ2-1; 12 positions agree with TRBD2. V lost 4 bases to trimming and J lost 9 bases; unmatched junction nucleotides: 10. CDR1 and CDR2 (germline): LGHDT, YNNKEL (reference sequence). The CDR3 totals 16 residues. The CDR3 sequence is CASSPTGLAGPSEQFF. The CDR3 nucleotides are TGTGCCAGCAGCCCTACGGGACTAGCGGGCCCCTCTGAGCAGTTCTTC.

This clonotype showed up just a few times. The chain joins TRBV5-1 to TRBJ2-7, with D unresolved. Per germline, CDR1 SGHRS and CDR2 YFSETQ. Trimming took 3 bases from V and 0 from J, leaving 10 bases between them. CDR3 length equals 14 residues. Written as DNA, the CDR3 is TGCGCCAGCAGCTCTGAGTTAAGCTCCTACGAGCAGTACTTC. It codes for CASSSELSSYEQYF. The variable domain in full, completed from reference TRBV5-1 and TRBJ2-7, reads KAGVTQTPRYLIKTRGQQVTLSCSPISGHRSVSWYQQTPGQGLQFLFEYFSETQRNKGNFPGRFSGRQFSNSRSEMNVSTLELGDSALYLCASSSELSSYEQYFGPGTRLTVT.

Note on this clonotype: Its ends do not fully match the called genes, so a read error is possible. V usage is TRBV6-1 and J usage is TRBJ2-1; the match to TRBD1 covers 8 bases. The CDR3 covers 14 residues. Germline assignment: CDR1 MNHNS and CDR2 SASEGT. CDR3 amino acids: CASSSSRGLDEQFF. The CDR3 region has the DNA TGTGCCAGCAGTAGCAGCAGGGGGCTTGATGAACAGTTCTTC.

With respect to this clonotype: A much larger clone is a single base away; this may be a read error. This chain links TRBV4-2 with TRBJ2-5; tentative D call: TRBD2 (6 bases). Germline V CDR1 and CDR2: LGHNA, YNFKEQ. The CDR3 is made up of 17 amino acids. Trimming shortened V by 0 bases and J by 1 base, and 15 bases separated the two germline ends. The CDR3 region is CASSQDQSGGPQETQYF. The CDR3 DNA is TGTGCCAGCAGCCAAGACCAATCCGGGGGTCCCCAAGAGACCCAGTACTTC.

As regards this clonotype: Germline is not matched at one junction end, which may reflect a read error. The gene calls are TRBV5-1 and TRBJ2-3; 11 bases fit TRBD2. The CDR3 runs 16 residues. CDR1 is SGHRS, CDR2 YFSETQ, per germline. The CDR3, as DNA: TGCGTCAGCAGCCTGCAACTAGCGGGGGACACAGATACGCAGTATTTT. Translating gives CVSSLQLAGDTDTQYF.

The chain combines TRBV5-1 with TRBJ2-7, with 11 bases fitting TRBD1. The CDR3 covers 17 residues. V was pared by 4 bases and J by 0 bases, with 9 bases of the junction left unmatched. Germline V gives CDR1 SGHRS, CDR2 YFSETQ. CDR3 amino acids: CASSHSAGTGGSYEQYF. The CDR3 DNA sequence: TGCGCCAGCAGCCACAGCGCCGGGACAGGGGGCTCCTACGAGCAGTACTTC.

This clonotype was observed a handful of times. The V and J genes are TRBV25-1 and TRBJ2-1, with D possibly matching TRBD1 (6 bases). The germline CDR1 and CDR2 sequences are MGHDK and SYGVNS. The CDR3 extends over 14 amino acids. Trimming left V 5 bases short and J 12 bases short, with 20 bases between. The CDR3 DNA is TGTGCCAGCAGTACCCGAGGGGGTACAATGAGGCAGTTCTTC. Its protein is CASSTRGGTMRQFF.

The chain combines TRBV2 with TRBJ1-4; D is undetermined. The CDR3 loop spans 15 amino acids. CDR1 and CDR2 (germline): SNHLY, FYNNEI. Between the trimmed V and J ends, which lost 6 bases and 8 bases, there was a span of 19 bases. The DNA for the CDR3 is TGTGCCAGCAGCGTCACCGCGAAGGTCGGCGAAAAACTGTTTTTT. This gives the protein CASSVTAKVGEKLFF.

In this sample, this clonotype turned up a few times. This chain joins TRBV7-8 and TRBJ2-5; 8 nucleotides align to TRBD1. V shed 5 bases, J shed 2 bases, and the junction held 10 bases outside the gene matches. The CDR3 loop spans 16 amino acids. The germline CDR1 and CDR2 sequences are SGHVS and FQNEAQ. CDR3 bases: TGTGCCAGCAGCATTAGACAGGGGAAAAATCAAGAGACCCAGTACTTC. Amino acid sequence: CASSIRQGKNQETQYF.

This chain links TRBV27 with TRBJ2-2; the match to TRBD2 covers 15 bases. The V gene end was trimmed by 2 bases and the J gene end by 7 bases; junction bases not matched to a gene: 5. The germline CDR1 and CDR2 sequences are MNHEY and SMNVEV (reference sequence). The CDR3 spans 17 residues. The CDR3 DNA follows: TGTGCCAGCAGTTTAGGACTAGCGGGAGGGCAAGGCGGGGAGCTGTTTTTT. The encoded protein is CASSLGLAGGQGGELFF.

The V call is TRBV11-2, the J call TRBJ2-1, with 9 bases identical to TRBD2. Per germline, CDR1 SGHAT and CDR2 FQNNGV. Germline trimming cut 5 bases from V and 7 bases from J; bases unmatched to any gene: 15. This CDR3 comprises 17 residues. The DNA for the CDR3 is TGTGCCAGCAGCCCCAAGGGGGGCGGGGGGGCCGGAAATGAGCAGTTCTTC. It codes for CASSPKGGGGAGNEQFF.

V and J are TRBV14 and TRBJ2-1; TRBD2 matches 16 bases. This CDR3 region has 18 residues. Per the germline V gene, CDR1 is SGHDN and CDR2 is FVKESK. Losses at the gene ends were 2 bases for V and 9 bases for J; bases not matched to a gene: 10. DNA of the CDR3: TGTGCCAGCAGCCAACTTGGGACTAGCGGGGGGGCCGGTCCTGAGCAGTTCTTC. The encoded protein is CASSQLGTSGGAGPEQFF.

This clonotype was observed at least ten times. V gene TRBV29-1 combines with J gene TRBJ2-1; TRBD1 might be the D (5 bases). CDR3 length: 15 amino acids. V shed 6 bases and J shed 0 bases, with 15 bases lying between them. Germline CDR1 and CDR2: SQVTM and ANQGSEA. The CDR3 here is CSVFTPGLSYNEQFF. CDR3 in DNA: TGCAGCGTCTTTACTCCAGGGCTCTCCTACAATGAGCAGTTCTTC.

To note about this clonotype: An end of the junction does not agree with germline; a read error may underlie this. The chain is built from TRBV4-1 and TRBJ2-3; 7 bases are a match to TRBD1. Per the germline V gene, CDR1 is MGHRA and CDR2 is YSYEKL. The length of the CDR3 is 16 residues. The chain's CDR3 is CASSQGKGAGTDTRYF. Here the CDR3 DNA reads TGCGCCAGCAGCCAAGGGAAGGGGGCCGGCACAGATACGCGGTATTTT.

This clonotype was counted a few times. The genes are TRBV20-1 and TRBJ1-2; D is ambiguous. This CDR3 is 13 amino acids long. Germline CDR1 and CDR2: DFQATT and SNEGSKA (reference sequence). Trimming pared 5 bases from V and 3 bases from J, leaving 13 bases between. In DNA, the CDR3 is TGCAGTGCTCCTAGTCGCTCCTACTATGGCTACACCTTC. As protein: CSAPSRSYYGYTF.